This T cell receptor (beta chain) is drawn from a study of T cells after yellow fever vaccination. Notes on the study in general: The secondary response was weaker but peaked faster, day 5 versus 15. Some clonotypes were seen in both the CD4 and the CD8 compartments. These made up a small share and likely arose from convergent recombination.

This clonotype has more than one count but fewer than ten. The antigen is not known. Losses at the gene ends were 2 bases for V and 2 bases for J; bases not matched to a gene: 1. The CDR3 covers 13 residues. Germline V lookup: CDR1 GTSNPN, CDR2 SVGIG (reference sequence). TCRdb redid the calling of the 5' RACE reads with MiXCR, one entry per CDR3 protein. The profile shows 450,000 to 650,000 distinct CDR3 sequences, just over 20% of them singletons. The V call is TRBV30, the J call TRBJ1-1; TRBD1 matches at 8 bases. This clonotype was obtained from a young man who received the YFV17D yellow fever vaccine. The material sequenced was PBMCs, taken approximately 22 days after the first yellow fever vaccination. The CDR3 nucleotides read TGTGCCTGGAGTACAGGGGGAAACACTGAAGCTTTCTTT. The encoded protein is CAWSTGGNTEAFF.